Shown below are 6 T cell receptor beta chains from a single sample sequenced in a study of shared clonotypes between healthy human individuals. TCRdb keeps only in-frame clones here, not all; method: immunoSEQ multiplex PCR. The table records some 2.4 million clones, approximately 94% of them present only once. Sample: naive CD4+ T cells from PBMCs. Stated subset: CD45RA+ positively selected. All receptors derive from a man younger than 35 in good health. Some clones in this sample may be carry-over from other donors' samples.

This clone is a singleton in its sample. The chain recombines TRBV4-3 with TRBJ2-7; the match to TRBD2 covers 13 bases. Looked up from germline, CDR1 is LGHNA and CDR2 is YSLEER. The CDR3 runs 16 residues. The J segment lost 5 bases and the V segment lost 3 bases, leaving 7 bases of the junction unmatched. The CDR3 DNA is TGCGCCAGCAGCCAGATACCGGGACTAGCGGGAAACGAGCAGTACTTC. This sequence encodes CASSQIPGLAGNEQYF.

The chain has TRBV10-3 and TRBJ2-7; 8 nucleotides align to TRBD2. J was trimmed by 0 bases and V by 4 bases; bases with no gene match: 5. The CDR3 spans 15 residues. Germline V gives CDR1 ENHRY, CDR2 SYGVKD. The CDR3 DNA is TGTGCCATCAGTGGGGGGACTAGGGACTCCTACGAGCAGTACTTC. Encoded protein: CAISGGTRDSYEQYF.

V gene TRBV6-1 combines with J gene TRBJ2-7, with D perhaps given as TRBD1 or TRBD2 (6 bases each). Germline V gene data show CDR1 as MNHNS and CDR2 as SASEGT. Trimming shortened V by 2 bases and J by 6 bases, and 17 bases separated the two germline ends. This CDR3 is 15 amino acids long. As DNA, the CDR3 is TGTGCCAGCAGTGAACGGACCGGGGGCCCCTCCGAGCAGTACTTC. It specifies CASSERTGGPSEQYF.

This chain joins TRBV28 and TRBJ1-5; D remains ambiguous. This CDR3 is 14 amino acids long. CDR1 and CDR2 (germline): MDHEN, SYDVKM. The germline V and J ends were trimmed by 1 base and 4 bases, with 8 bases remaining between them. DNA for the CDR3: TGTGCCAGCAGTTTATATGGCAGAAATCAGCCCCAGCATTTT. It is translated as CASSLYGRNQPQHF.

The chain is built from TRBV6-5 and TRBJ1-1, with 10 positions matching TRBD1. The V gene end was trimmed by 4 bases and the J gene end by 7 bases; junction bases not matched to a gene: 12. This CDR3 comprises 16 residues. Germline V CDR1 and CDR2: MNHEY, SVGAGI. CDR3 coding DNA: TGTGCCAGCAGTTCAGCCGGGACAGGGGAACGGGATGAAGCTTTCTTT. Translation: CASSSAGTGERDEAFF.

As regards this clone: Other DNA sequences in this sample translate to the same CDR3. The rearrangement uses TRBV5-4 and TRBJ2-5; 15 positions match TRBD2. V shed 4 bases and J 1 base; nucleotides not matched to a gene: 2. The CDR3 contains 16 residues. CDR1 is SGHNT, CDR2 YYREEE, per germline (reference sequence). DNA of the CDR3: TGTGCCAGCAGCCTGGGACTAGCGGGGGGCCAAGAGACCCAGTACTTC. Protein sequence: CASSLGLAGGQETQYF. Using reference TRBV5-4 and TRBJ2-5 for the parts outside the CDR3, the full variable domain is ETGVTQSPTHLIKTRGQQVTLRCSSQSGHNTVSWYQQALGQGPQFIFQYYREEENGRGNFPPRFSGLQFPNYSSELNVNALELDDSALYLCASSLGLAGGQETQYFGPGTRLLVL.